The subject of this entry is one T cell receptor beta chain. Its cognate antigen is unknown. Read data end 3 residues before the CDR3 end; the end is taken from the germline J gene. This specimen comes from a study of T cells in women clearing cervical HPV infection. On the study more broadly: HLA type could not be excluded as a confounder.

V lost 3 bases, J lost 5 bases, and 8 bases stayed unmatched. The CDR3 runs to 15 residues. Points from the study as a whole: CIN3+ cases had significantly higher TCR richness than controls; evenness did not differ. Each sample's T-cell count was unknown, possibly confounding richness. It is unknown whether associations predate infection; no effector/memory or HPV-specific sorting.

The data were produced by immunoSEQ multiplex PCR, yet TCRdb's version contains in-frame clones alone and is incomplete. The listing contains about 44,000 clones. The rearrangement joins TRBV5-3 to TRBJ1-2; the match to TRBD1 covers 9 bases. TRBV5-3 is noted as an ORF with a role that remains uncertain. Sequenced: blood buffy coat. This clonotype originated in a woman aged 18-70 years with a cervical HPV16 infection that either progressed to CIN3+ or cleared (not recorded which). The CDR3 region is CARSSNTTGGYGYTF. The CDR3 DNA, read in part, is TGTGCCAGAAGCTCCAACACGACAGGGGGGTATGGC.